This T cell receptor (beta chain) is from a study of early T cells in non-severe SARS-CoV-2 infection. This clonotype was detected many times. MiXCR was run by TCRdb on the 5' RACE reads, yielding one entry per CDR3 protein. The sample has 26,000 or so distinct CDR3 sequences; about 3.8% are singletons. CDR3 length: 14 amino acids. Germline CDR1 DFQATT, CDR2 SNEGSKA (reference sequence). V shed 3 bases, J shed 1 base, and the junction held 0 bases outside the gene matches. Sequenced material: whole blood. The chain has TRBV20-1 and TRBJ2-1; 10 bases fit TRBD2. This TCR came from an adult who was a healthcare worker with PCR-confirmed SARS-CoV-2 infection or an uninfected control (not recorded which). In DNA, the CDR3 is TGCAGTGCTAGGACTAGCGGGTCCTACAATGAGCAGTTCTTC. Protein sequence: CSARTSGSYNEQFF.